This TCR beta chain was sequenced for a study of blood T cell repertoires in COVID-19. Study overall: Acute and convalescent COVID-19 specimens originated in the United States, Italy and Spain. PBMCs, B-cell-depleted T cells, or T cells were the source of the cDNA or gDNA that made up the material.

Authors' analysis steps: From reference gene primer amplification, estimates of nucleated cell counts were derived. TCRdb keeps only in-frame clones here, not all; method: immunoSEQ multiplex PCR. The V and J calls and clone size are taken from that table; D and trimming were inferred from the DNA. Here the sample spans some 490,000 clones, approximately 83% being singletons. V was pared by 5 bases and J by 0 bases, with 9 bases of the junction left unmatched. The CDR3 is made up of 16 amino acids. CDR1 and CDR2 from the germline V gene are SGHAT and FQNNGV. The material sequenced was peripheral blood. The origin of this receptor is a human donor in a cohort sampled during active COVID-19. The chain couples TRBV11-2 to TRBJ2-7, with 8 nucleotides matching TRBD2. CDR3 bases: TGTGCCAGCAGCAATATACGGGGGGGCCTCTCCTACGAGCAGTACTTC. Protein: CASSNIRGGLSYEQYF.